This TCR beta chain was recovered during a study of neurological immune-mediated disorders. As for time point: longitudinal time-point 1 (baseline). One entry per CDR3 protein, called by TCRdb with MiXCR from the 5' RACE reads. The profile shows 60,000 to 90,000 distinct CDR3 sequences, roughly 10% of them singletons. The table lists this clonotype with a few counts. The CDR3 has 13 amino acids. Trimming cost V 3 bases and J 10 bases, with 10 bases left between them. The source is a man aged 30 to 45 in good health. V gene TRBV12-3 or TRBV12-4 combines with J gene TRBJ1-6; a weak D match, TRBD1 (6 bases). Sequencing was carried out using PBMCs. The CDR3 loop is CASSFQGLSPLHF. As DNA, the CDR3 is TGTGCCAGCAGTTTTCAGGGGCTCTCACCCCTCCACTTT.